Below are 32 T cell receptor beta chains sequenced from a single sample in a study of vaccination effects on CD4 cells after COVID-19. No cognate antigen is known for these TCRs. When less than 13 days of culture had elapsed, CD4+ T cells were isolated. Two doses of BNT162b2 or mRNA-1273 vaccine were administered to participants. The protocol was immunoSEQ multiplex PCR, while the TCRdb copy is restricted to in-frame clones and leaves out a portion. Of under 70,000 clones listed, 74% are singletons. Specimen: CD4+ T cells from PBMCs cultured without peptide, collected after COVID-19 vaccination. These receptors all stem from a human donor who received a COVID-19 vaccine.

Only a few counts were recorded for this clone. V usage is TRBV19 and J usage is TRBJ1-5; 10 bases are a match to TRBD1. CDR1 is LNHDA, CDR2 SQIVND, per germline (reference sequence). The CDR3 has 17 amino acids. Trimming removed 6 bases from V and 0 bases from J; junction bases left unmatched: 8. In DNA form, the CDR3 reads TGTGCCAGTAGGCAACGGACAGGGGGGAATAGCAATCAGCCCCAGCATTTT. This encodes CASRQRTGGNSNQPQHF.

This chain joins TRBV5-6 and TRBJ2-7; D uncertain. With 2 bases removed from V and 0 bases from J, the gap between germline ends came to 6 bases. Germline CDR1 and CDR2: SGHDT and YYEEEE. CDR3 length equals 13 residues. CDR3 sequence reads: CASSFLFSYEQYV. In nucleotides, the CDR3 is TGTGCCAGCAGCTTCCTATTCTCCTACGAGCAGTACGTC.

The chain combines TRBV28 with TRBJ2-2; 9 nucleotides match TRBD1. There are 15 residues in the CDR3. V gave up 6 bases and J gave up 6 bases; unmatched junction bases: 8. The germline CDR1 and CDR2 sequences are MDHEN and SYDVKM. In DNA, the CDR3 is TGTGCCAGCAGAACCGGGACAGGGTTTGCCGGGGAGCTGTTTTTT. Its protein product is CASRTGTGFAGELFF.

The rearrangement uses TRBV29-1 and TRBJ2-3; D is undetermined. The CDR3 consists of 12 residues. CDR1 SQVTM and CDR2 ANQGSEA come from the germline V gene. Trimming removed 8 bases from V and 2 bases from J, with 11 bases in between. The CDR3 DNA reads TGCAGCCTTGCGGACCCCACAGATACGCAGTATTTT. Translating it yields CSLADPTDTQYF.

The V gene is TRBV28, the J gene TRBJ1-2; D is possibly TRBD1 (5 bases). Germline CDR1 reads MDHEN; CDR2 reads SYDVKM. This CDR3 region has 14 residues. The germline V and J ends were trimmed by 7 bases and 8 bases, with 20 bases remaining between them. CDR3 DNA sequence: TGTGCCAGCACCGGGGAGGGACTGATGGCGGGCTACACCTTC. Amino acid sequence: CASTGEGLMAGYTF.

The chain couples TRBV4-1 to TRBJ1-5, with D tentatively TRBD1 (5 bases). The germline V gene encodes CDR1 MGHRA and CDR2 YSYEKL. The CDR3 runs to 14 residues. The V end lost 8 bases, the J end lost 5 bases, and 16 bases lay between the germline ends. CDR3 in amino acids: CASRGLGFDQPQHF. CDR3 nucleotides: TGCGCCAGCCGGGGACTGGGTTTTGATCAGCCCCAGCATTTT.

This clone appeared once. The chain recombines TRBV12-5 with TRBJ2-5; TRBD1 is a possible D gene (5 bases). Trimming stripped 10 bases from V and 2 bases from J, with 14 bases between. The CDR3 totals 13 residues. Germline loops: CDR1 LGHNT, CDR2 FRNRAP. The CDR3 nucleotides read TGTGCTACGGGTGCTTCAGGGCAAGAGACCCAGTACTTC. Encoded protein: CATGASGQETQYF. Using reference TRBV12-5 and TRBJ2-5 for the parts outside the CDR3, the full variable domain is DARVTQTPRHKVTEMGQEVTMRCQPILGHNTVFWYRQTMMQGLELLAYFRNRAPLDDSGMPKDRFSAEMPDATLATLKIQPSEPRDSAVYFCATGASGQETQYFGPGTRLLVL.

The rearrangement links TRBV11-1 to TRBJ2-5; D might be TRBD1 (5 bases). There are 13 residues in the CDR3. V was shortened by 2 bases and J by 3 bases, with 7 bases between the two germline ends. CDR1 is SGHAT and CDR2 is FQDESV in the germline V gene (reference sequence). The CDR3 DNA reads TGTGCCAGCAGCTTATGGGGCGAAGAGACCCAGTACTTC. Residues: CASSLWGEETQYF.

This clone showed up just a few times. V gene TRBV5-6 combines with J gene TRBJ1-5; no firm D call. V was pared by 0 bases and J by 3 bases, with 7 bases between. The CDR3 sequence is 14 residues long. From germline, CDR1 is SGHDT and CDR2 YYEEEE. The CDR3 here is CASSLAGFNQPQHF. The DNA of the CDR3 is TGTGCCAGCAGCTTGGCAGGCTTCAATCAGCCCCAGCATTTT.

The genes are TRBV6-1 and TRBJ2-6; D is ambiguous. The CDR3 has 15 amino acids. Trimming took 1 base from V and 0 from J, leaving 4 bases between them. CDR1 is MNHNS, CDR2 SASEGT, per germline. The CDR3 spells CASSEGGSGANVLTF. DNA of the CDR3: TGTGCCAGCAGTGAAGGGGGCTCTGGGGCCAACGTCCTGACTTTC.

The chain carries TRBV28 and TRBJ1-5; maybe TRBD1 (5 bases). CDR3 size: 13 residues. CDR1 MDHEN and CDR2 SYDVKM come from the germline V gene. Trimming took off 10 bases at V and 6 bases at J, with 16 bases between the two ends. The CDR3 nucleotides read TGTGCCACAGAGGGCAGGGCAGGTCAGCCCCAGCATTTT. Translated, it gives CATEGRAGQPQHF.

The chain employs TRBV18 and TRBJ2-2; tentative D call: TRBD1 (6 bases). The germline CDR1 and CDR2 sequences are KGHSH and LQKENI. The CDR3 extends over 16 amino acids. Trimming took off 3 bases at V and 0 bases at J, with 11 bases between the two ends. DNA for the CDR3: TGTGCCAGCTCACCTCGACAGGCCCCGAACACCGGGGAGCTGTTTTTT. This codes for CASSPRQAPNTGELFF.

This clone was seen only a few times. The rearrangement uses TRBV7-8 and TRBJ2-7; either TRBD1 or TRBD2 may fit D (5 bases each). The germline V and J ends were trimmed by 1 base and 6 bases, with 10 bases remaining between them. Germline CDR1 SGHVS, CDR2 FQNEAQ. The CDR3 is made up of 13 amino acids. The CDR3 region is CASSLDPGTEQYV. In DNA form, the CDR3 reads TGTGCCAGCAGCTTAGATCCAGGGACCGAGCAGTACGTC.

This clone was seen a handful of times. The V and J genes are TRBV6-5 and TRBJ2-1; 12 positions match TRBD1. There are 15 residues in the CDR3. The V gene's germline CDR1 is MNHEY and CDR2 SVGAGI. The V segment lost 5 bases and the J segment 4 bases; nucleotides outside the gene matches: 3. The CDR3: CASSRDRGRYNEQFF. CDR3 DNA sequence: TGTGCCAGCAGTAGGGACAGGGGGCGGTACAATGAGCAGTTCTTC.

The V gene is TRBV24-1, the J gene TRBJ1-5; D is uncertain. The CDR3 contains 14 residues. Trimming shortened V by 4 bases and J by 0 bases, and 6 bases separated the two germline ends. Looked up from germline, CDR1 is KGHDR and CDR2 is SFDVKD. CDR3 in amino acids: CATSDPYSNQPQHF. Written as DNA, the CDR3 is TGTGCCACCAGTGACCCGTATAGCAATCAGCCCCAGCATTTT.

This rearrangement joins TRBV7-8 to TRBJ2-7; no clear D. Trimming pared 1 base from V and 0 bases from J, leaving 13 bases between. This CDR3 is built from 16 residues. Per germline, CDR1 SGHVS and CDR2 FQNEAQ. The CDR3 protein is CASSLGGYQDSYEQYV. For the CDR3, the DNA is TGTGCCAGCAGCTTAGGAGGCTACCAGGACTCCTACGAGCAGTACGTC.

This clone was counted a single time. V gene TRBV6-5 combines with J gene TRBJ1-3; D call uncertain. The CDR3 totals 13 residues. Trimming removed 8 bases from V and 0 bases from J, with 8 bases in between. The germline CDR1 and CDR2 sequences are MNHEY and SVGAGI. CDR3 nucleotide sequence: TGTGCCAGCGCCCTCCTCTCTGGAAACACCATATATTTT. This gives the protein CASALLSGNTIYF.

This sequence joins TRBV30 and TRBJ2-3; 7 bases align to TRBD2. Germline CDR1 GTSNPN, CDR2 SVGIG (reference sequence). The CDR3 totals 15 residues. The junction had 9 bases not matched to a gene; V was cut back by 5 bases and J by 1 base. CDR3: CAWGRGLAGTDTQYF. CDR3 DNA: TGTGCCTGGGGACGCGGGCTAGCGGGCACAGATACGCAGTATTTT.

By proportion, this clone is medium-sized. This chain uses TRBV11-2 with TRBJ1-6; 9 bases map to TRBD1. Losses at the gene ends were 5 bases for V and 8 bases for J; bases not matched to a gene: 4. Germline values: CDR1 SGHAT, CDR2 FQNNGV. The CDR3 is made up of 14 amino acids. The CDR3 reads CASSPRQGDSPLHF. The CDR3 DNA sequence: TGTGCCAGCAGCCCGCGACAGGGGGATTCACCCCTCCACTTT.

The chain carries TRBV19 and TRBJ2-7, with a possible D match to TRBD2 (7 bases). From germline, CDR1 is LNHDA and CDR2 SQIVND (reference sequence). Trimming took 8 bases from V and 6 from J, leaving 17 bases between them. The length of the CDR3 is 13 residues. This CDR3 reads CASSDSGGLEQYV. In DNA, the CDR3 is TGTGCCAGTTCCGACTCCGGGGGGCTCGAGCAGTACGTC.

CDR3 in DNA: TGCGCCAGCAGTGAGTTACGGGGGCTGGACTATGGCTACACCTTC. It translates to CASSELRGLDYGYTF. The V call is TRBV10-2, the J call TRBJ1-2; weak D call: TRBD1 (6 bases). V dropped 1 base and J dropped 3 bases, with 12 bases sitting between them. The length of the CDR3 is 15 residues. The germline V gene encodes CDR1 WSHSY and CDR2 SAAADI.

The chain recombines TRBV5-8 with TRBJ1-3; D not certain. Germline CDR1 SGHTS, CDR2 YDEGEE. This CDR3 contains 16 residues. Trimming cost V 4 bases and J 0 bases, with 14 bases left between them. As DNA, the CDR3 is TGTGCCAGCAGCAGGAGCACATACTCCTCTGGAAACACCATATATTTT. Translated, it gives CASSRSTYSSGNTIYF.

The CDR3, as DNA: TGCGCCAGCAGCCCCGGGACTGCAACTGGAAACACCATATATTTT. Amino acids: CASSPGTATGNTIYF. J is TRBJ1-3 and V is TRBV5-1; possible D gene TRBD1, 5 bases. Germline V gene lookup returns CDR1 SGHRS and CDR2 YFSETQ. The CDR3 covers 15 residues. Trimming removed 4 bases at V and 2 bases at J, with 13 bases between.

The chain couples TRBV28 to TRBJ1-1; 8 bases map to TRBD1. The J segment lost 2 bases and the V segment lost 2 bases, leaving 7 bases of the junction unmatched. Germline V gene lookup returns CDR1 MDHEN and CDR2 SYDVKM. CDR3 length: 16 residues. CDR3 in amino acids: CASSLQGAGVNTEAFF. DNA for the CDR3: TGTGCCAGCAGTTTACAGGGGGCCGGGGTCAACACTGAAGCTTTCTTT.

This chain connects TRBV9 to TRBJ2-5; tentative D call: TRBD1 (6 bases). V was shortened by 0 bases and J by 5 bases, with 8 bases between the two germline ends. This CDR3 comprises 13 residues. CDR1 and CDR2 (germline): SGDLS, YYNGEE. In DNA form, the CDR3 reads TGTGCCAGCAGCGTAGGGGACAAGGAGACCCAGTACTTC. It encodes CASSVGDKETQYF.

The V call is TRBV6-1, the J call TRBJ2-5; D gene unclear. V gave up 2 bases and J gave up 11 bases, with 12 bases separating them. CDR1 is MNHNS, CDR2 SASEGT, per germline. The CDR3 totals 12 residues. The CDR3 region is CASSEFSTSQYF. Written as DNA, the CDR3 is TGTGCCAGCAGTGAATTTTCGACCAGTCAGTACTTC.

This clone was detected only a few times. The CDR3 sequence: CASSLTSTAENGYTF. The DNA for the CDR3 is TGTGCCAGCAGCTTAACGTCCACCGCCGAGAATGGCTACACCTTC. The V gene is TRBV7-9, the J gene TRBJ1-2; D unresolved. This CDR3 is built from 15 residues. Germline CDR1 and CDR2: SEHNR and FQNEAQ (reference sequence). Trimming took off 2 bases at V and 6 bases at J, with 16 bases between the two ends.

The CDR3 sequence is CASTTGYGYTF. CDR3 DNA: TGCGCCAGCACGACGGGCTATGGCTACACCTTC. The chain employs TRBV10-2 and TRBJ1-2, with unresolved D. Germline V lookup: CDR1 WSHSY, CDR2 SAAADI. V gave up 7 bases and J gave up 4 bases, with 7 bases separating them. The CDR3 totals 11 residues.

This clone was detected a few times. Here the CDR3 reads CASSFPGFTEAFF. CDR3 in DNA: TGTGCCAGCAGTTTTCCAGGGTTCACTGAAGCTTTCTTT. The rearrangement links TRBV12-3 or TRBV12-4 to TRBJ1-1; weak D call: TRBD1 (5 bases). Trimming took 3 bases from V and 4 from J, leaving 9 bases between them. The CDR3 length is 13 residues.

This chain links TRBV24-1 with TRBJ2-2; D possibly uses TRBD1 or TRBD2 (5 bases each). The CDR3 runs 18 residues. Germline V gene data show CDR1 as KGHDR and CDR2 as SFDVKD. V was cut by 8 bases and J by 4 bases, with 25 bases left in between. The CDR3 reads CATTPTEMGVMGTGELFF. The CDR3 DNA reads TGTGCCACCACCCCCACTGAAATGGGGGTGATGGGCACCGGGGAGCTGTTTTTT.

The CDR3 here is CASSSPTWDETQYF. The CDR3 bases are TGTGCCAGCAGCTCCCCCACGTGGGACGAGACCCAGTACTTC. The chain has TRBV9 and TRBJ2-5; tentatively, D is TRBD1 or TRBD2 (5 bases each). Germline V lookup: CDR1 SGDLS, CDR2 YYNGEE. Deletions cut 4 bases from V and 5 bases from J, with 15 bases between. CDR3 length: 14 residues. The full variable domain, with the rest looked up from reference TRBV9 and TRBJ2-5, is DSGVTQTPKHLITATGQRVTLRCSPRSGDLSVYWYQQSLDQGLQFLIQYYNGEERAKGNILERFSAQQFPDLHSELNLSSLELGDSALYFCASSSPTWDETQYFGPGTRLLVL.

The chain employs TRBV6-5 and TRBJ2-2; the D is unclear. Trimming left V 5 bases short and J 4 bases short, with 2 bases between. Germline V gives CDR1 MNHEY, CDR2 SVGAGI. CDR3 length: 11 residues. The CDR3 DNA reads as TGTGCCAGCAGTCTCACCGGGGAGCTGTTTTTT. Its translation: CASSLTGELFF.